Below are 22 T cell receptor beta chains sequenced from a single sample in a study of T cell changes during pregnancy in multiple sclerosis. The data were produced by immunoSEQ multiplex PCR, yet TCRdb's version contains in-frame clones alone and is incomplete. The sample holds 40,000 to 55,000 clones, about 90% seen once. The material was peripheral blood, obtained in the first trimester of pregnancy. These receptors originate from a female donor in good health, enrolled as a control in a pregnancy study.

The chain carries TRBV9 and TRBJ1-3; tentatively, D is TRBD1 (5 bases). The germline gives CDR1 SGDLS, CDR2 YYNGEE. V lost 2 bases to trimming and J lost 2 bases, with 14 bases between them. The CDR3 has 16 residues. The CDR3 region is CASSVRGRDPGNTIYF. CDR3 nucleotides: TGTGCCAGCAGCGTTCGTGGCAGGGATCCTGGAAACACCATATATTTT.

This sequence joins TRBV9 and TRBJ2-4, with D possibly being TRBD2 (6 bases). Trimming cost V 1 base and J 1 base, with 15 bases left between them. The length of the CDR3 is 17 residues. The V gene's germline CDR1 is SGDLS and CDR2 YYNGEE. CDR3 sequence (DNA): TGTGCCAGCAGCGTAAACCCCTCCGCGGGGGCCAAAAACATTCAGTACTTC. This codes for CASSVNPSAGAKNIQYF.

The V call is TRBV30, the J call TRBJ1-3; D gene unclear. The length of the CDR3 is 12 residues. Germline CDR1 GTSNPN, CDR2 SVGIG (reference sequence). Trimming cost V 3 bases and J 6 bases, with 9 bases left between them. In DNA, the CDR3 is TGTGCCTGGAGGCCCGCGGTAAACACCATATATTTT. This codes for CAWRPAVNTIYF.

The CDR3 here is CASSFGTGSYGYTF. The CDR3 nucleotides are TGTGCCAGCAGCTTTGGGACAGGAAGCTATGGCTACACCTTC. V and J are TRBV5-6 and TRBJ1-2; 8 bases line up with TRBD1. Germline-derived CDR1 and CDR2 are SGHDT and YYEEEE. After removal of 2 bases from V and 4 bases from J, the junction contained 4 bases not matched to a gene. This CDR3 has 14 residues.

CDR3 in DNA: TGTGCCAGCAGCTTAGCGGCCTCCTACGAGCAGTACTTC. It encodes CASSLAASYEQYF. V usage is TRBV7-2 and J usage is TRBJ2-7; D is ambiguous. Per germline, CDR1 SGHTA and CDR2 FQGNSA. V lost 0 bases and J 0 bases, leaving 3 bases between the germline ends. The CDR3 length is 13 residues.

The chain recombines TRBV9 with TRBJ2-7; possible D gene TRBD1, 6 bases. CDR3 length: 15 residues. The V gene lost 0 bases and the J gene lost 3 bases, with 13 bases spanning the gap. The germline gives CDR1 SGDLS, CDR2 YYNGEE. The CDR3 region has the DNA TGTGCCAGCAGCGTAGCCTCGGACAGAAACTACGAGCAGTACTTC. Protein sequence: CASSVASDRNYEQYF.

V is TRBV6-1 and J is TRBJ2-1; 7 bases match TRBD1. The CDR3 loop spans 14 amino acids. J gave up 6 bases and V 6 bases, and 8 bases lay outside the gene matches. Germline V CDR1 and CDR2: MNHNS, SASEGT. The CDR3 is CASREASGGNEQFF. As DNA, the CDR3 is TGTGCCAGCAGAGAGGCCTCAGGGGGCAATGAGCAGTTCTTC.

Concerning this clone: This sample includes further DNA sequences coding for the same CDR3. CDR3 sequence reads: CASSLGGGAGTDTQYF. The CDR3 region has the DNA TGTGCCAGCAGCCTGGGCGGGGGCGCGGGCACAGATACGCAGTATTTT. The chain joins TRBV5-4 to TRBJ2-3, with D perhaps matching TRBD2 (7 bases). This CDR3 comprises 16 residues. Germline CDR1 SGHNT, CDR2 YYREEE (reference sequence). V was shortened by 4 bases and J by 1 base, with 16 bases between the two germline ends.

The gene calls are TRBV12-1 and TRBJ1-4; the D call of TRBD1 is as the table states it, not checked on the DNA. TRBV12-1 is labeled a pseudogene. The CDR3 length is 19 residues. CDR3 DNA: TGTGCCACAATTCTTACCTCCGGGACAGTCCCGAGGGCTAATGAAAAACTGTTTTTT. Residues: CATILTSGTVPRANEKLFF.

The rearrangement joins TRBV19 to TRBJ1-3, with D unclear. In germline, CDR1 is LNHDA, CDR2 SQIVND (reference sequence). The CDR3 extends over 16 amino acids. The V and J ends lost 3 bases and 0 bases respectively, with 12 bases between them. Here the CDR3 reads CASSIRTLSSGNTIYF. DNA of the CDR3: TGTGCCAGTAGTATTCGGACTTTAAGCTCTGGAAACACCATATATTTT.

The chain joins TRBV6-4 to TRBJ1-2; tentatively, D is TRBD1 (5 bases). This CDR3 region has 14 residues. Germline V CDR1 and CDR2: MRHNA, SNTAGT. Trimming pared 2 bases from V and 8 bases from J, leaving 15 bases between. The CDR3 DNA sequence: TGTGCCAGCAGTGACGGGGGTGGAGGGGACGGCTACACCTTC. It codes for CASSDGGGGDGYTF.

The gene calls are TRBV28 and TRBJ1-2; the D is unclear. Germline CDR1 and CDR2: MDHEN and SYDVKM. This CDR3 has 14 amino acids. V was pared by 3 bases and J by 2 bases, with 10 bases between. The CDR3 coding sequence is TGTGCCAGCAGTTTGGTCCCAGTGAACTATGGCTACACCTTC. Translating gives CASSLVPVNYGYTF.

The chain employs TRBV7-8 and TRBJ2-7; 16 bases are a match to TRBD2. The CDR3 sequence is 19 residues long. Germline V gene lookup returns CDR1 SGHVS and CDR2 FQNEAQ. The trim removed 2 bases at V and 3 bases at J, leaving 10 bases unmatched. This CDR3 is CASSLQGTSGRAGVYEQYF. CDR3 sequence (DNA): TGTGCCAGCAGCTTACAGGGGACTAGCGGGAGGGCGGGGGTCTACGAGCAGTACTTC.

In the case of this clone: One junction end does not reproduce the germline sequence, and a read error may be involved. The rearrangement uses TRBV7-7 and TRBJ2-3, with 12 bases that match TRBD2. Germline V lookup: CDR1 SSHAT, CDR2 FNYEAQ (reference sequence). There are 14 residues in the CDR3. Here the CDR3 DNA reads TGTGCTAGCAGCTCAGGGACTAGCGGGGATACGCAGTATTTT. Translation gives CASSSGTSGDTQYF.

The V and J genes are TRBV5-6 and TRBJ2-1; TRBD2 is a possible D gene (5 bases). The CDR3 sequence is 13 residues long. Germline CDR1 is SGHDT and CDR2 is YYEEEE. Trimming took off 4 bases at V and 7 bases at J, with 12 bases between the two ends. CDR3 loop: CASSPGRRNEQFF. Written as DNA, the CDR3 is TGTGCCAGCAGCCCCGGACGGAGGAATGAGCAGTTCTTC.

The chain links TRBV4-3 to TRBJ1-5; 7 bases fit TRBD1. This CDR3 is 14 amino acids long. Per germline, CDR1 LGHNA and CDR2 YSLEER. V lost 6 bases to trimming and J lost 1 base; unmatched junction nucleotides: 3. The CDR3 protein is CASRGGWSNQPQHF. The CDR3 DNA sequence: TGCGCCAGCAGAGGGGGCTGGAGCAATCAGCCCCAGCATTTT.

The chain couples TRBV28 to TRBJ1-1, with TRBD1 matching 8 bases. The CDR3 is made up of 12 amino acids. The germline CDR1 and CDR2 sequences are MDHEN and SYDVKM. The V segment lost 4 bases and the J segment 12 bases; nucleotides outside the gene matches: 7. The chain's CDR3 is CASSSDRGGTFF. In DNA, the CDR3 is TGTGCCAGCAGTTCCGACAGGGGTGGTACTTTCTTT.

In this sample, this clone turned up once. V and J are TRBV7-9 and TRBJ1-1, with 7 bases that match TRBD1. Trimming took 5 bases from V and 4 from J; bases not matched to a gene: 4. The CDR3 is 13 residues long. Germline V gives CDR1 SEHNR, CDR2 FQNEAQ (reference sequence). The CDR3 loop is CASSLPGGTEAFF. The CDR3 bases are TGTGCCAGCAGCCTTCCAGGGGGCACTGAAGCTTTCTTT.

This chain connects TRBV28 to TRBJ1-2; D is ambiguous. The germline CDR1 and CDR2 sequences are MDHEN and SYDVKM. V lost 6 bases, J lost 4 bases, and 12 bases lay in between. The length of the CDR3 is 13 residues. CDR3: CASSYDKTYGYTF. In nucleotides, the CDR3 is TGTGCCAGCAGCTACGACAAGACCTATGGCTACACCTTC.

A few counts support this clone. The chain uses TRBV6-5 and TRBJ2-3; TRBD2 is a possible D gene (6 bases). CDR3 size: 13 residues. V was cut by 8 bases and J by 3 bases, with 12 bases left in between. Looked up from germline, CDR1 is MNHEY and CDR2 is SVGAGI. CDR3 in amino acids: CASRGTATDTQYF. The CDR3 nucleotides read TGTGCCAGCCGAGGGACTGCGACAGATACGCAGTATTTT.

This sequence joins TRBV18 and TRBJ2-2; the D gene is possibly TRBD1 (5 bases). V lost 0 bases, J lost 5 bases, and 13 bases lay in between. The CDR3 extends over 16 amino acids. Germline V CDR1 and CDR2: KGHSH, LQKENI. The CDR3 region has the DNA TGTGCCAGCTCACCACCGAAGGGGATGGGTACCGGGGAGCTGTTTTTT. Translating gives CASSPPKGMGTGELFF.

In its sample, this clone was seen a few times. The chain carries TRBV5-1 and TRBJ2-7; TRBD2 aligns across 7 bases. The J segment lost 4 bases and the V segment lost 1 base, leaving 5 bases of the junction unmatched. CDR1 is SGHRS, CDR2 YFSETQ, per germline. The CDR3 extends over 14 amino acids. The CDR3 DNA follows: TGCGCCAGCAGCTTGTCGGGGGAGGGATACGAGCAGTACTTC. Its translation is CASSLSGEGYEQYF.